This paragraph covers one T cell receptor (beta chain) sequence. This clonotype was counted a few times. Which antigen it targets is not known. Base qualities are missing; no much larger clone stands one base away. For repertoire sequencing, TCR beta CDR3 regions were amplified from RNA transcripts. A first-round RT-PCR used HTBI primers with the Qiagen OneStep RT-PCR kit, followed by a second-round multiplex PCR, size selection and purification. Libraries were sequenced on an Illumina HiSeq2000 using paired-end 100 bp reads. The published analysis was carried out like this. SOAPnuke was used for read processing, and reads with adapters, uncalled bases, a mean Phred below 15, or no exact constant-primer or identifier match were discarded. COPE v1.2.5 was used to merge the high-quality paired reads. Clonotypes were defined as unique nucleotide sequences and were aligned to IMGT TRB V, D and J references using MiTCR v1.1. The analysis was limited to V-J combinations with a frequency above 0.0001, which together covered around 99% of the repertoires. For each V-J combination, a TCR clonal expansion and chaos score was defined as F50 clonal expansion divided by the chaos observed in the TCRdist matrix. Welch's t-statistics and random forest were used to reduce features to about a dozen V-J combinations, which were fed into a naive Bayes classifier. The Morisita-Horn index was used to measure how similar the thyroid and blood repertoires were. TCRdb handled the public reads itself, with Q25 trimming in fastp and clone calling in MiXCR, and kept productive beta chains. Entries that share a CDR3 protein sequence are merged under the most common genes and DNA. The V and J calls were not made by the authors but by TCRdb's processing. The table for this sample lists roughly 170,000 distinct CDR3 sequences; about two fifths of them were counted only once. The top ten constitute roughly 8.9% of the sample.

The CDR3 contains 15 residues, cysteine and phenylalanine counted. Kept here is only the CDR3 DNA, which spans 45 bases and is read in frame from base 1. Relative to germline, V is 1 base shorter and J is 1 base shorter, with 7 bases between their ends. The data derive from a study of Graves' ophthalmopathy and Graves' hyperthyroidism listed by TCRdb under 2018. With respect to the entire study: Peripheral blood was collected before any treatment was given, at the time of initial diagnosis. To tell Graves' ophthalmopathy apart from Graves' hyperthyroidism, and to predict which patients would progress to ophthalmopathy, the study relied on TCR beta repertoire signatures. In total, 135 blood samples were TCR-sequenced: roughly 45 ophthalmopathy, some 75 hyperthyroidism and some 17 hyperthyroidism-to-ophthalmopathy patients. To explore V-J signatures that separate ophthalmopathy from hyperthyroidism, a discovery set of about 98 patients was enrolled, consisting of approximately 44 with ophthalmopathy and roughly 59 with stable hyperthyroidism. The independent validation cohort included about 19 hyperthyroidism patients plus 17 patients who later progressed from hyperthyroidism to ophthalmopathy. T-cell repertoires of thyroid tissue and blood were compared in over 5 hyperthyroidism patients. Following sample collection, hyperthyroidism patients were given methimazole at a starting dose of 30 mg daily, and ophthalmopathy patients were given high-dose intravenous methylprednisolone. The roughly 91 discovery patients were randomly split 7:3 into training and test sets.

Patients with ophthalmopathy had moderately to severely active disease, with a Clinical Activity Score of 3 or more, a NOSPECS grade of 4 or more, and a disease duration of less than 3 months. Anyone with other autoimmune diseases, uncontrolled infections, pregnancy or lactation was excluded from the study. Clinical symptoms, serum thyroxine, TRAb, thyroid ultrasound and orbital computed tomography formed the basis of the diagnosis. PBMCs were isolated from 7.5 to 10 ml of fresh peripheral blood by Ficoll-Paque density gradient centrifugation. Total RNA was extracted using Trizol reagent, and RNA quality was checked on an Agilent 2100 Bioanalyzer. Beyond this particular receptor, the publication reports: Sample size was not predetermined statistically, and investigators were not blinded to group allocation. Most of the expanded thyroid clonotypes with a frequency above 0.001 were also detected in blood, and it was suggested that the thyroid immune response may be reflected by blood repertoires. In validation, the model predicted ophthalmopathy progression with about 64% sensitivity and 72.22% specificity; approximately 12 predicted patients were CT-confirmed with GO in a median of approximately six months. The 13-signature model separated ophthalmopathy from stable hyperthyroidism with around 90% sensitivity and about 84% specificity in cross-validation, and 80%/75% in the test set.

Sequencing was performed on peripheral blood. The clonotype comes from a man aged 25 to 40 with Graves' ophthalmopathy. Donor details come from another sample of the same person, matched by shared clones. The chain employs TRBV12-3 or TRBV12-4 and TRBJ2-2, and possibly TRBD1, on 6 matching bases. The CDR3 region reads CASSLGQENTGELFF. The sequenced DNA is TGTGCCAGCAGTTTAGGACAGGAGAACACCGGGGAGCTGTTTTTT.